What follows describes a single T cell receptor (beta chain). The data are from a study of T cells after yellow fever vaccination. TCRdb reprocessed the 5' RACE reads with MiXCR, giving one entry per CDR3 protein. In the table there are 600,000 to 750,000 distinct CDR3 sequences, approximately 13% of which are singletons. The CDR3 covers 15 residues. Trimming removed 4 bases from V and 1 base from J, with 10 bases in between. This receptor was taken from a man under 40 who received the YFV17D yellow fever vaccine. The source was PBMCs, collected on the day of the yellow fever booster vaccination. The V call is TRBV23-1, the J call TRBJ2-2; the D gene is possibly TRBD2 (5 bases). TRBV23-1 belongs to the ORF category, with a function that is uncertain. CDR3 in DNA: TGCGCCAGCAGTCTCGCCGGGGAGAACACCGGGGAGCTGTTTTTT. Its protein product is CASSLAGENTGELFF.